The 17 T cell receptor beta chains in this list originate from one sample, sequenced in a study of blood T cell repertoires in COVID-19. TCRdb's table, derived via immunoSEQ multiplex PCR, lists solely in-frame clones and lacks some. The sample records 450,000 to 600,000 clones, about nine tenths being singletons. What was sequenced was PBMCs or T cells enriched from blood (not recorded which). These receptors were taken from a woman aged 18-29 years who had recovered from COVID-19.

This sequence joins TRBV4-1 and TRBJ2-1; D gene unclear. The CDR3 has 14 amino acids. Germline CDR1 and CDR2: MGHRA and YSYEKL. Trimming removed 0 bases at V and 3 bases at J, with 6 bases between. CDR3 sequence (DNA): TGCGCCAGCAGCCAAGAACACCGCTACAATGAGCAGTTCTTC. Translation gives CASSQEHRYNEQFF.

The chain recombines TRBV6-2 or TRBV6-3 with TRBJ2-5, with 8 nucleotides matching TRBD2. Germline V gene data show CDR1 as MNHEY and CDR2 as SVGEGT. CDR3 size: 13 residues. J lost 4 bases, V lost 4 bases, and 2 bases had no gene match. Written as DNA, the CDR3 is TGTGCCAGCAGTTTCGGGGGGGGAGAGACCCAGTACTTC. Protein product: CASSFGGGETQYF.

This sequence joins TRBV9 and TRBJ1-6, with no clear D. The CDR3 is 15 amino acids. CDR1 and CDR2 (germline): SGDLS, YYNGEE. The V end was cut by 0 bases, the J end by 4 bases, with 8 bases between. CDR3 region: CASSVASSYNSPLHF. In DNA form, the CDR3 reads TGTGCCAGCAGCGTAGCGAGTTCTTATAATTCACCCCTCCACTTT.

The V and J genes are TRBV5-1 and TRBJ2-1, with 9 bases lining up with TRBD1. Germline trimming cut 6 bases from V and 7 bases from J; bases unmatched to any gene: 11. Germline V gene lookup returns CDR1 SGHRS and CDR2 YFSETQ. The CDR3 has 15 residues. CDR3 in amino acids: CASTTLGTGLNEQFF. The CDR3 region has the DNA TGCGCCAGCACCACCTTGGGGACAGGGTTGAATGAGCAGTTCTTC.

J is TRBJ2-7 and V is TRBV6-5, with 11 bases that match TRBD1. V was pared by 5 bases and J by 7 bases, with 10 bases of the junction left unmatched. The CDR3 consists of 15 residues. The V gene's germline CDR1 is MNHEY and CDR2 SVGAGI. The CDR3 region has the DNA TGTGCCAGCAGTATGGTCGGACAGGGGGCGAGGGAGCAGTACTTC. It codes for CASSMVGQGAREQYF.

J is TRBJ1-5 and V is TRBV2, with 7 bases matching TRBD1. Germline V gene lookup returns CDR1 SNHLY and CDR2 FYNNEI. CDR3 size: 13 residues. With V trimmed by 6 bases and J by 5 bases, 4 bases remained unmatched. The CDR3 loop is CASRYDRDQPQHF. CDR3 bases: TGTGCCAGCAGGTACGACAGGGATCAGCCCCAGCATTTT.

The V gene is TRBV20-1, the J gene TRBJ2-1; TRBD2 is a possible D gene (7 bases). The CDR3 totals 10 residues. The germline CDR1 and CDR2 sequences are DFQATT and SNEGSKA (reference sequence). CDR3 in DNA: TGCAGCGCGGGGGCCACTGAGCAGTTCTTC. Translated: CSAGATEQFF.

V and J are TRBV5-1 and TRBJ1-5; D perhaps matches TRBD1 (5 bases). The germline V and J ends were trimmed by 4 bases and 7 bases, with 15 bases remaining between them. CDR1 is SGHRS and CDR2 is YFSETQ in the germline V gene. The CDR3 is 14 amino acids. The CDR3 spells CASSPDTAGQPQHF. In DNA, the CDR3 is TGCGCCAGCAGCCCGGACACGGCGGGACAGCCCCAGCATTTT.

The chain links TRBV28 to TRBJ2-1, with D unclear. The CDR3 runs 13 residues. Germline V CDR1 and CDR2: MDHEN, SYDVKM. Trimming cost V 9 bases and J 2 bases, with 11 bases left between them. The CDR3 DNA sequence: TGTGCCAGTCTAGGTTTTGCCTACAATGAGCAGTTCTTC. As protein: CASLGFAYNEQFF.

The chain employs TRBV29-1 and TRBJ2-3; no clear D. V gave up 3 bases and J gave up 0 bases, with 16 bases separating them. Germline CDR1 and CDR2: SQVTM and ANQGSEA. CDR3 length: 16 amino acids. The CDR3 protein is CSVETSEAASTDTQYF. The CDR3 DNA reads TGCAGCGTTGAGACCTCCGAGGCAGCTAGCACAGATACGCAGTATTTT.

This clone has more than one count but fewer than ten. The chain uses TRBV2 and TRBJ2-2, with TRBD1 matching over 7 bases. J lost 0 bases, V lost 2 bases, and 3 bases had no gene match. Germline CDR1 and CDR2: SNHLY and FYNNEI. CDR3 length equals 16 residues. The CDR3 DNA reads as TGTGCCAGCAGTGAAAGGCAGGGGGCGAACACCGGGGAGCTGTTTTTT. As protein: CASSERQGANTGELFF.

The V and J genes are TRBV5-1 and TRBJ1-2; the D gene is possibly TRBD1 (6 bases). Germline loops: CDR1 SGHRS, CDR2 YFSETQ. Deletions cut 4 bases from V and 8 bases from J, with 12 bases between. There are 12 residues in the CDR3. The CDR3 here is CASSELTGGYTF. The CDR3 DNA reads TGCGCCAGCAGCGAACTAACAGGGGGCTACACCTTC.

J is TRBJ1-6 and V is TRBV5-1; D may be TRBD1 (5 bases). CDR3 length: 13 residues. Trimming took 5 bases from V and 5 from J, leaving 8 bases between them. Germline CDR1 is SGHRS and CDR2 is YFSETQ. CDR3 sequence: CASSDSDNSPLHF. CDR3 nucleotides: TGCGCCAGCAGTGACAGCGATAATTCACCCCTCCACTTT.

The CDR3 protein is CASGEQDNSYEQYF. The CDR3, as DNA: TGTGCCAGCGGTGAACAGGATAACTCCTACGAGCAGTACTTC. This chain joins TRBV27 and TRBJ2-7; a weak D match, TRBD1 (5 bases). V was trimmed by 8 bases and J by 0 bases, leaving 14 bases between them. This CDR3 spans 14 amino acids. Looked up from germline, CDR1 is MNHEY and CDR2 is SMNVEV (reference sequence).

The CDR3 DNA reads as TGTGCCAGCGCGGGTCTACATGCCGGGGAGCTGTTTTTT. Translated, it gives CASAGLHAGELFF. This chain uses TRBV2 with TRBJ2-2; a weak D match, TRBD2 (5 bases). The germline V gene encodes CDR1 SNHLY and CDR2 FYNNEI. With 8 bases removed from V and 6 bases from J, the gap between germline ends came to 13 bases. CDR3 length: 13 amino acids.

The chain links TRBV5-1 to TRBJ1-6, with 7 bases that match TRBD1. Germline V CDR1 and CDR2: SGHRS, YFSETQ. The length of the CDR3 is 17 residues. With V trimmed by 0 bases and J by 9 bases, 12 bases remained unmatched. The CDR3 region has the DNA TGCGCCAGCAGCTTGGCGACAGGGTCTGCTATAGTTTCACCCCTCCACTTT. It codes for CASSLATGSAIVSPLHF. The whole variable domain, remainder taken from reference TRBV5-1 and TRBJ1-6, is KAGVTQTPRYLIKTRGQQVTLSCSPISGHRSVSWYQQTPGQGLQFLFEYFSETQRNKGNFPGRFSGRQFSNSRSEMNVSTLELGDSALYLCASSLATGSAIVSPLHFGNGTRLTVT.

The chain carries TRBV4-1 and TRBJ2-7; tentatively, D is TRBD1 (6 bases). V lost 2 bases and J 2 bases, leaving 16 bases between the germline ends. Looked up from germline, CDR1 is MGHRA and CDR2 is YSYEKL. The length of the CDR3 is 16 residues. The CDR3 loop reads CASSQPTGQSPYEQYF. DNA of the CDR3: TGCGCCAGCAGCCAACCTACAGGACAGAGCCCCTACGAGCAGTACTTC.